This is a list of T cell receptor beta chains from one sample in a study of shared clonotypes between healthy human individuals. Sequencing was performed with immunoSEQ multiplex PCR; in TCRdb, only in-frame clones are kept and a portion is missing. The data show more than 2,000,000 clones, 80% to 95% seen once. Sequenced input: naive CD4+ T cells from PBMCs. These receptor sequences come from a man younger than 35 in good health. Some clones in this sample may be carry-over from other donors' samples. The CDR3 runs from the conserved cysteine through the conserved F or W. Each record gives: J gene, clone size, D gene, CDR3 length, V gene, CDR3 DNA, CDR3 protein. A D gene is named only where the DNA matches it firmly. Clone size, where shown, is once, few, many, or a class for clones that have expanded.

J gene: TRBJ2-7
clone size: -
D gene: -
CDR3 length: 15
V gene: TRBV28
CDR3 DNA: TGTGCCAGCACTTCTGAGGGGGAAGCCGGCTACGAGCAGTACTTC
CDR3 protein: CASTSEGEAGYEQYF

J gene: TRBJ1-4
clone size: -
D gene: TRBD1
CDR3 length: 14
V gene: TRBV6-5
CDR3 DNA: TGTGCCAGCAGAAGGGACAGGGGGAGTGAAAAACTGTTTTTT
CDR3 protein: CASRRDRGSEKLFF

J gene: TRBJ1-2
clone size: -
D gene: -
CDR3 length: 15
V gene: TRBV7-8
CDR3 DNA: TGTGCCAGCAGCCCAGAGGTCCCATCGTGGTATGGCTACACCTTC
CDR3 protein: CASSPEVPSWYGYTF

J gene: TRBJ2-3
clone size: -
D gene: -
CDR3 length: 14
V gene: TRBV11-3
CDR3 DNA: TGTGCCAGCAGCCCAGGAAGAGCAACAGATACGCAGTATTTT
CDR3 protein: CASSPGRATDTQYF

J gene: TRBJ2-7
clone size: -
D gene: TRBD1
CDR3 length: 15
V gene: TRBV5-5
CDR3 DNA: TGTGCCAGCAGCTTGGTGACAGGGGGGAGGCACGAGCAGTACTTC
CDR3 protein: CASSLVTGGRHEQYF

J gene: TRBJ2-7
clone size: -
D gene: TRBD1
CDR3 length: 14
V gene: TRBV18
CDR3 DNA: TGTGCCAGCTCACCGATGACAGGGGCCCCCGAGCAGTACTTC
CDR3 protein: CASSPMTGAPEQYF

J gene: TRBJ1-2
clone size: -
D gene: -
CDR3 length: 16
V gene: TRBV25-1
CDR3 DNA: TGTGCCAGCAGTGAAGGAAGTAACAGCCCTATTGGTGGCTACACCTTC
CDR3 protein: CASSEGSNSPIGGYTF

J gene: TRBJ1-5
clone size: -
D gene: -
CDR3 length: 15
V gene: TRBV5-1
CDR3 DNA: TGCGCCAGCAGCTTGGGTGTCTTCCACAATCAGCCCCAGCATTTT
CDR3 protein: CASSLGVFHNQPQHF

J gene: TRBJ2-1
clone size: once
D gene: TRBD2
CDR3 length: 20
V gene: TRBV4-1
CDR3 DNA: TGCGCCAGCAGCCAAGATCGCCTAGCGGGAGGGGAGGGCTCCTACAATGAGCAGTTCTTC
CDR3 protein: CASSQDRLAGGEGSYNEQFF

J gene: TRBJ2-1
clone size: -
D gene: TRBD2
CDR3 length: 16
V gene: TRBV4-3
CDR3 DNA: TGCGCCAGCAGCCCGCTAGCGGGAGGGCCGATGGATGAGCAGTTCTTC
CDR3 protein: CASSPLAGGPMDEQFF

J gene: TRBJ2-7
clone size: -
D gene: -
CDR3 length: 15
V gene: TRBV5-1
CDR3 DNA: TGCGCCAGCAGCGTAGGAGGGCCCAGCTCCTACGAGCAGTACTTC
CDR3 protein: CASSVGGPSSYEQYF

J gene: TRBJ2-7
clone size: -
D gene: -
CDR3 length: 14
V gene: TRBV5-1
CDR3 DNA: TGCGCCAGCAGCTTGGCCCAAGTCGAGTACGAGCAGTACTTC
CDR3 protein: CASSLAQVEYEQYF

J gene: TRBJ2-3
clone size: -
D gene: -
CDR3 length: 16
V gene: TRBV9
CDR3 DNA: TGTGCCAGCAGCGTTACGACCGGACTGGGCACAGATACGCAGTATTTT
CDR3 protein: CASSVTTGLGTDTQYF

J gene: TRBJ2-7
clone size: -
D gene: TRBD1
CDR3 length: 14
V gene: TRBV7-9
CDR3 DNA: TGTGCCAGCAGCTTAGACAGGGGTCCCTACGAGCAGTACTTC
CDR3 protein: CASSLDRGPYEQYF

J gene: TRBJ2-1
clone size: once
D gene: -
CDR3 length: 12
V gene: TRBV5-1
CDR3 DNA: TGCGCCAGCAGCCCGCCTTCGAATGAGCAGTTCTTC
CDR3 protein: CASSPPSNEQFF

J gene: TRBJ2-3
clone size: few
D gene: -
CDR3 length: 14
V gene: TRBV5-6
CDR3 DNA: TGTGCCAGCAGCTTGGCCAGAGGGTGGGATACGCAGTATTTT
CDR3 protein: CASSLARGWDTQYF

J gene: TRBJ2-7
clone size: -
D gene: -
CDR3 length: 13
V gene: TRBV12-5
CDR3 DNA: TGTGCTAGTGGTTTAGATCCCAGGGGAGAGCAGTACTTC
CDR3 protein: CASGLDPRGEQYF

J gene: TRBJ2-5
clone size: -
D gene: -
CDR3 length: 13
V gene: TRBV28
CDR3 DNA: TGTGCCAGCAGCCTCCAGGGCGGTAATACCCAGTACTTC
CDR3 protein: CASSLQGGNTQYF

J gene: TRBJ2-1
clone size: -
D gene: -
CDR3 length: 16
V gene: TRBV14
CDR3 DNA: TGTGCCAGCAGCCTGTCCCCAGGGATTGGCCGCAATGAGCAGTTCTTC
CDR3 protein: CASSLSPGIGRNEQFF

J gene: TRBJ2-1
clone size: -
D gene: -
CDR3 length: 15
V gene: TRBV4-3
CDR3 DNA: TGCGCCAGCAGCCAAGATAATGAGGGGTACAATGAGCAGTTCTTC
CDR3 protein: CASSQDNEGYNEQFF

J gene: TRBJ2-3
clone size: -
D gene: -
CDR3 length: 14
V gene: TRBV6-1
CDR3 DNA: TGTGCCAGCGAAAAGGGAAACTCAGGAGATACGCAGTATTTT
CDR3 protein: CASEKGNSGDTQYF

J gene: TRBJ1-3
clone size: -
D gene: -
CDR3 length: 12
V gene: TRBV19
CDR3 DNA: TGTGCCAGTAGTATGCTGGGAAACACCATATATTTT
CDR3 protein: CASSMLGNTIYF

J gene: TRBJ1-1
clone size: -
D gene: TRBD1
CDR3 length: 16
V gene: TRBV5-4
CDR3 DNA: TGTGCCAGCAGCCGCCGGGACAGGGGGCCGGGCACTGAAGCTTTCTTT
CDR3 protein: CASSRRDRGPGTEAFF

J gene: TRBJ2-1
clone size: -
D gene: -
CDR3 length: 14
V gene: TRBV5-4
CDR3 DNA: TGTGCCAGCAGCTCTGCCTCGAGGGGGAATGAGCAGTTCTTC
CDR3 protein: CASSSASRGNEQFF

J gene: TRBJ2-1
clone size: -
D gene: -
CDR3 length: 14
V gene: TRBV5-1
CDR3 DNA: TGCGCCAGCAGCTTGTCCGTTACCTACAATGAGCAGTTCTTC
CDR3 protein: CASSLSVTYNEQFF

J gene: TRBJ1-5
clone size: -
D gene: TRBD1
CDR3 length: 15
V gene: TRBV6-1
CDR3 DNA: TGTGCCAGCAGTGAACGGACAGGGCACACGTCGCCCCAGCATTTT
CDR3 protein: CASSERTGHTSPQHF

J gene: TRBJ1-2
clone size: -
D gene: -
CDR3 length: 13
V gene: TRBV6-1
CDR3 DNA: TGTGCCAGCAATGGAGGTTGGAACTATGGCTACACCTTC
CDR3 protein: CASNGGWNYGYTF

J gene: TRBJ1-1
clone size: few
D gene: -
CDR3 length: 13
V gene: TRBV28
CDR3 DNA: TGTGCCAGCAGTAACAGGGTTAACACTGAAGCTTTCTTT
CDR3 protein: CASSNRVNTEAFF

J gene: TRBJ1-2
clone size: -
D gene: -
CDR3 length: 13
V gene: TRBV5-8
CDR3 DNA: TGTGCCAGCAGCCCAAGGCGGAACTATGGCTACACCTTC
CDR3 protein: CASSPRRNYGYTF

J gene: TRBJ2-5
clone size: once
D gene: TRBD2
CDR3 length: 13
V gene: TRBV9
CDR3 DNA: TGTGCCAGCAGCGGTAGCGGGAGGGGGACCCAGTACTTC
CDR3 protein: CASSGSGRGTQYF

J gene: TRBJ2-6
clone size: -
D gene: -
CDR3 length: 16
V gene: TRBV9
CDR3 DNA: TGTGCCAGCAACCAAGGGGGGGCCGCCGGGGCCAACGTCCTGACTTTC
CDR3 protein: CASNQGGAAGANVLTF

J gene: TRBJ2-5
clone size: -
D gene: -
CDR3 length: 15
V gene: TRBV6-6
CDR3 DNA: TGTGCCAGCAGTACCCATGGGGGCAGCTGGGAGACCCAGTACTTC
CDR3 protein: CASSTHGGSWETQYF

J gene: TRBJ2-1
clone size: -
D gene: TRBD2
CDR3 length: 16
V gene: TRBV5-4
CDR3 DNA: TGTGCCAGCAGCCCGGGGACTAGCGGGACGATTAATGAGCAGTTCTTC
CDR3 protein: CASSPGTSGTINEQFF

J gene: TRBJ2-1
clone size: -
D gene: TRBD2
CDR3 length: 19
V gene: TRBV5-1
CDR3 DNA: TGCGCCAGCAGCTCGCCGACTAGCGGGAGTGGCGATACCTACAATGAGCAGTTCTTC
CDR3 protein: CASSSPTSGSGDTYNEQFF

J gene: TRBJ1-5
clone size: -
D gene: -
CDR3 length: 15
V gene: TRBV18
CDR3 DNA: TGTGCCAGCTCACCACGGGGTTCGAGCAATCAGCCCCAGCATTTT
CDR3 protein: CASSPRGSSNQPQHF

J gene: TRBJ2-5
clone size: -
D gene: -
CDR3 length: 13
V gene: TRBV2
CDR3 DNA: TGTGCCAGCAGTACCGAAAGGGGGGAGACCCAGTACTTC
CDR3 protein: CASSTERGETQYF

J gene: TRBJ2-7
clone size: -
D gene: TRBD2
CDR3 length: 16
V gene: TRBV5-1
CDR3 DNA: TGCGCCAGCAGCTTAGCCAGTAGCGGGAGAGTTCTCGAGCAGTACTTC
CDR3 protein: CASSLASSGRVLEQYF

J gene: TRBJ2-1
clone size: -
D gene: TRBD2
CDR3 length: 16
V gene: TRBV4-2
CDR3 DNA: TGTGCCAGCAGCACCCTTGGTATAGCGGGAGGGATTGAGCAGTTCTTC
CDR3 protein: CASSTLGIAGGIEQFF

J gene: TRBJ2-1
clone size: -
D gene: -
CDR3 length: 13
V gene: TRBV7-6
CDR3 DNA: TGTGCCAGCAGTGTTGGGCCTTTGAATGAGCAGTTCTTC
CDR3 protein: CASSVGPLNEQFF

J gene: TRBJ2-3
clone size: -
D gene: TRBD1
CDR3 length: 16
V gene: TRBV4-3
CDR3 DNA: TGCGCCAGCAGCCAAAACGGACAGGGCTGGGTAGATACGCAGTATTTT
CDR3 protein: CASSQNGQGWVDTQYF

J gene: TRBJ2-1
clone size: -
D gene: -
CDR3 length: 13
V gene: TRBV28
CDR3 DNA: TGTGCCACGGCTAGAACCTTTTACAATGAGCAGTTCTTC
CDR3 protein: CATARTFYNEQFF

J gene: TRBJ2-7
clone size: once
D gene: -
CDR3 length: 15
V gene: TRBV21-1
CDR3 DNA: TGTGCCAGCAGTAAGGAGGGGGTTAATCCCTACGAGCAGTACTTC
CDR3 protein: CASSKEGVNPYEQYF

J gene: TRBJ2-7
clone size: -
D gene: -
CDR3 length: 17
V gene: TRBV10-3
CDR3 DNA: TGTGCCATCAGTGAGTCGATTTATGAGGGGGGAAGGAACGAGCAGTACTTC
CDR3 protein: CAISESIYEGGRNEQYF

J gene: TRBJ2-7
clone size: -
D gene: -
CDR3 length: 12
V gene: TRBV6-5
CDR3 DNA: TGTGCCAGCAGTTCTGGACTGAGGGAGCAGTACTTC
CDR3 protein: CASSSGLREQYF

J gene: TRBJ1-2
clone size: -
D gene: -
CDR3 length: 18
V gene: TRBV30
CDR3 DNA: TGTGCCTGGAGTGTTGTTTGGACGGCGTTGGACAGAATAGATGGCTACACCTTC
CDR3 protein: CAWSVVWTALDRIDGYTF

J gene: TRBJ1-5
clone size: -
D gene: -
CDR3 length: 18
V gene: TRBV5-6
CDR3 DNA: TGTGCCAGCAGCTCCCGGGCCCTCGGCAGACGTAGCAATCAGCCCCAGCATTTT
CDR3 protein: CASSSRALGRRSNQPQHF

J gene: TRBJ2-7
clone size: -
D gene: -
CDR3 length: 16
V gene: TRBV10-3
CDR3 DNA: TGTGCCATCAGTGAAAAGACCGGGAACACGCGATACGAGCAGTACTTC
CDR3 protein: CAISEKTGNTRYEQYF

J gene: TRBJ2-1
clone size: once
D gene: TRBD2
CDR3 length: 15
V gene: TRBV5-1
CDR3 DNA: TGCGCCAGCAGACCCTTAGCGGGAGCGGTCGATGAGCAGTTCTTC
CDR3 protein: CASRPLAGAVDEQFF

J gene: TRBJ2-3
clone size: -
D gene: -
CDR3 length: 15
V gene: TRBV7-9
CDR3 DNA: TGTGCCAGCAGCTACGGGCGCGGGGCCACAGATACGCAGTATTTT
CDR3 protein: CASSYGRGATDTQYF